The clone carrying this TCR beta chain was detected only a few times. Its antigen is as yet unknown. The germline V gene encodes CDR1 SGHAT and CDR2 FQDESV (reference sequence). Trimming at V came to 5 bases and at J to 4 bases, leaving 15 bases not matched to a gene. The length of the CDR3 is 18 residues. From the RT-PCR reads, TCRdb called clonotypes with MiXCR, one entry per CDR3 protein. The profile covers about 480,000 distinct CDR3 sequences, with over 10% appearing a single time and about an eighth taken by the ten largest. This record comes from a study of response to subunit inactivated influenza vaccine. The study's findings and limits: Authors suggested each seasonal influenza vaccination recruits few new T cells.

The receptor was derived from a man aged 50 to 59 who received an inactivated influenza vaccine. The chain links TRBV11-1 to TRBJ2-1, with TRBD2 matching over 9 bases. The sequences come from PBMCs from blood, collected around seven weeks after vaccination. The CDR3 loop is CASSARWVQAGGYNEQFF. The CDR3 bases are TGTGCCAGCAGCGCCCGGTGGGTTCAAGCGGGGGGATACAATGAGCAGTTCTTC.